This T cell receptor (beta chain) emerged from a study of OX40 agonist ivuxolimab in advanced cancers. Overall study context: Dose-escalation cases comprised hepatocellular carcinoma, melanoma, renal cell or head and neck cancer.

Clones were sequenced by immunoSEQ multiplex PCR, and TCRdb holds only the in-frame ones, with some missing. Counted here are about 45,000 clones, over 80% occurring once; the ten biggest clones make up 4.5% to 6%. CDR3 length: 13 amino acids. Trimming removed 4 bases from V and 7 bases from J; junction bases left unmatched: 4. The V gene's germline CDR1 is MNHEY and CDR2 SVGAGI. The sample was CD4+ or CD8+ T cells sorted from blood, taken in a trial of the OX40 agonist ivuxolimab. This TCR was recovered from an adult with an advanced solid tumor such as melanoma, head and neck, liver or kidney cancer. The rearrangement uses TRBV6-5 and TRBJ1-2, with 9 bases matching TRBD1. This CDR3 reads CASSWGQGLGYTF. The CDR3 region has the DNA TGTGCCAGCAGTTGGGGACAGGGTCTTGGCTACACCTTC.